The text below deals with one TCR beta chain. This clonotype appeared many times. Its recognized antigen is unknown. No quality values exist for individual bases; no much larger clone is one base distant. Flow cytometry had shown CD8+CD57+ cell expansion in the patients selected for sequencing. Every patient had a diagnosis of severe acquired aplastic anemia based on International Study of Aplastic Anemia and Agranulocytosis and Camitta criteria. Patients had received no therapy at the time of blood sampling. TCR repertoires of sorted CD4+ and CD8+ blood T cells from severe aplastic anemia patients and healthy subjects were deep-sequenced in the study. In the USA, patient enrollment took place under clinicaltrials.gov protocols 00001620, 01623167, 00001397, 00071045, 00081523 and 00961064. Ficoll-Paque density gradient centrifugation was used to isolate peripheral blood mononuclear cells. Before DNA extraction, CD4+ and CD8+ T cells were sorted by FACS or by magnetic beads.

These data belong to a study of CD8+CD57+ T cells in acquired aplastic anemia (dated 2018 in TCRdb). Turning to the overall study: A mean of approximately 3 ug of DNA, ranging from roughly 0.2 to 27.4 ug, was extracted from sorted CD4+ and CD8+ cells. CD8+CD57+ expansion was defined as frequency above the mean frequency observed in healthy subjects. Study-level results and caveats: Around 30 CD8+ CDR3 sequences were found in both patients and controls but appeared to be highly expressed in patients and within the immunodominant clones of the patients. Between patients and healthy controls, no significant difference in CD8+ Simpson's diversity was found (P=0.060).

Genomic DNA was used as template for profiling of TCR beta VDJ combinations and CDR3 sequences. TCR repertoire sequencing was run on an Illumina HiSeq 2000. In the paper's pipeline: TRBV/TRBJ rearrangement plots, CDR3 size and DJ length profiles, and Simpson's diversity index were used to evaluate the repertoires. The most abundant DNA sequence in the deep sequencing data was taken as the immunodominant clone. CDR3 amino acid sequences were checked for sharing across subjects and were also compared against the VDJdb database and published repertoires. TCRdb passed the public sequencing reads through fastp at Q25 and MiXCR, retaining productive beta sequences. Identical CDR3 protein sequences are pooled into one entry, listed with their most common genes and DNA. What appears here as the V and J calls and clone size reflects TCRdb's work, not the paper's. Recorded for this sample are some 180,000 distinct CDR3 sequences; about 44% of them occurred a single time. The ten top clones hold under 15% of the sample.

The sample consisted of sorted CD4+, CD8+, or CD8+CD57+ T cells (not recorded which) from PBMCs. The source of this sequence is a human donor with aplastic anemia.

The CDR3 protein is CSARSGSYGSPLHF. Here is the DNA: TGCAGTGCTAGATCCGGGTCCTATGGTTCACCCCTCCACTTT. The chain links TRBV20-1 with TRBJ1-6, with the D gene not confidently named. According to the germline V gene (reference sequence), CDR1 reads DFQATT and CDR2 reads SNEGSKA. From its cysteine to its phenylalanine, the CDR3 spans 14 amino acids. Of all the DNA, just the CDR3 is kept, 42 bases in frame from base 1. V sheds 2 bases and J sheds 9 bases, leaving 14 bases between their ends.